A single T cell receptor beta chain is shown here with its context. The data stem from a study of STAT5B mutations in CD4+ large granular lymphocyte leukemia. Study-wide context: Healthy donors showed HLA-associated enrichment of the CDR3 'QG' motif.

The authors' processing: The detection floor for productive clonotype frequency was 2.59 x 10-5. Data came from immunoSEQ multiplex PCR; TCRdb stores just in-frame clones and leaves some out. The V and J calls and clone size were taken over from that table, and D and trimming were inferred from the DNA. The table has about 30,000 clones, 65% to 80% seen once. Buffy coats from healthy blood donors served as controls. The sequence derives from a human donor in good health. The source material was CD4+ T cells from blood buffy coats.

CDR3 in amino acids: CASSDGGGVYNEQFF. The CDR3 bases are TGTGCCAGCAGTGATGGAGGGGGCGTATACAATGAGCAGTTCTTC. This chain links TRBV6-1 with TRBJ2-1; D perhaps matches TRBD1 (7 bases). In germline, CDR1 is MNHNS, CDR2 SASEGT. With 3 bases removed from V and 4 bases from J, the gap between germline ends came to 13 bases. The CDR3 loop spans 15 amino acids.